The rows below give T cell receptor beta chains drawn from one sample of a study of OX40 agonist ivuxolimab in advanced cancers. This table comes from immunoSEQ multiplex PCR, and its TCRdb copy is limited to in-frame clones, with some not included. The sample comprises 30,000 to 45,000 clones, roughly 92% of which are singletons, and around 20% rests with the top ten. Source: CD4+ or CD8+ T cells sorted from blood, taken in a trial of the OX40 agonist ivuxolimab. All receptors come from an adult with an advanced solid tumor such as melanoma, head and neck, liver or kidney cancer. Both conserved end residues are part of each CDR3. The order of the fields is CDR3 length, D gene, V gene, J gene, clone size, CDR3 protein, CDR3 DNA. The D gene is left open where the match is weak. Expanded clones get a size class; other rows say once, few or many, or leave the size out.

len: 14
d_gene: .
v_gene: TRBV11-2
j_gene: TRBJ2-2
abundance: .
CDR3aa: CASSLGGPGGELFF
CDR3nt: TGTGCCAGCAGCTTAGGGGGACCGGGCGGGGAGCTGTTTTTT

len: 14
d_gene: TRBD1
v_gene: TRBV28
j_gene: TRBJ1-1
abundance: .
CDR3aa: CASSYRGLSTEAFF
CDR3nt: TGTGCCAGCTCTTACAGGGGGCTGAGCACTGAAGCTTTCTTT

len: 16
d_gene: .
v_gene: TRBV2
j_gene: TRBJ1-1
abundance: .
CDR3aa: CASGSRTGELNTEAFF
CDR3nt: TGTGCCAGCGGCTCTAGAACGGGCGAACTTAACACTGAAGCTTTCTTT

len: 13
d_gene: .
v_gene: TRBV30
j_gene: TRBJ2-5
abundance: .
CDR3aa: CAWSDRIQETQYF
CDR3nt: TGTGCCTGGAGTGATCGGATCCAAGAGACCCAGTACTTC

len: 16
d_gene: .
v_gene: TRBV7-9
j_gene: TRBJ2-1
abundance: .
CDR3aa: CASSPPGGTSYNEQFF
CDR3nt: TGTGCCAGCAGTCCCCCCGGGGGAACCTCCTACAATGAGCAGTTCTTC

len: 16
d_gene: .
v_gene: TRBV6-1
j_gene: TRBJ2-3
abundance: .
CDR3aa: CASSEGAWAGTDTQYF
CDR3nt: TGTGCCAGCAGTGAAGGAGCGTGGGCGGGCACAGATACGCAGTATTTT

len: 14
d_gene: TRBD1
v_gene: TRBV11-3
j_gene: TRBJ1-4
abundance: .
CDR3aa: CASSPQGPDEKLFF
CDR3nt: TGTGCCAGCAGCCCACAGGGGCCGGATGAAAAACTGTTTTTT

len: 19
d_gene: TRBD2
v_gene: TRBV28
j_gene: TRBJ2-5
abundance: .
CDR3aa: CASNGLAGGPDSPPETQYF
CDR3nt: TGTGCCAGCAACGGACTAGCGGGAGGGCCAGATTCCCCTCCCGAGACCCAGTACTTC

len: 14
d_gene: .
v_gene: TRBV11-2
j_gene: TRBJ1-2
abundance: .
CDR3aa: CASSLRTERYGYTF
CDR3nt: TGTGCCAGCAGCTTAAGGACAGAACGTTATGGCTACACCTTC

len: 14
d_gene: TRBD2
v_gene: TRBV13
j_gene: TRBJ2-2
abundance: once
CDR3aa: CASILAENTGELFF
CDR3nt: TGTGCCAGCATACTAGCGGAGAACACCGGGGAGCTGTTTTTT

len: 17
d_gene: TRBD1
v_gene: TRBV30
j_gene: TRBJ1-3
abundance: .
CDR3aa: CAWSVRQGVNSGNTIYF
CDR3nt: TGTGCCTGGAGTGTACGACAGGGGGTTAACTCTGGAAACACCATATATTTT

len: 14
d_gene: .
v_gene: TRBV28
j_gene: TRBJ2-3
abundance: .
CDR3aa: CASSFQQGTYTQYF
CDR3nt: TGTGCCAGCAGTTTTCAACAGGGTACTTATACGCAGTATTTT

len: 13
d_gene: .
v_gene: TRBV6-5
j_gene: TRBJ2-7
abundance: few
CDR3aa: CASVADTSYEQYF
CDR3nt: TGTGCCAGCGTAGCGGACACGTCCTACGAGCAGTACTTC

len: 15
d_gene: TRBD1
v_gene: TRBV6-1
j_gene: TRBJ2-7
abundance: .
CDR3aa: CASSSTGTGGYEQYF
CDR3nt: TGTGCCAGCAGCTCAACCGGGACAGGGGGCTACGAGCAGTACTTC

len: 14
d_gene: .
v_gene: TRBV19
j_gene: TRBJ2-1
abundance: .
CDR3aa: CASSIGAGWNEQFF
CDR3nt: TGTGCCAGTAGTATAGGGGCAGGGTGGAATGAGCAGTTCTTC

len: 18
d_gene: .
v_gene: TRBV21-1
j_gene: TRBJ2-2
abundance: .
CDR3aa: CASSTKKGLAGGNGELFF
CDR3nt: TGTGCCAGCAGCACAAAGAAGGGACTAGCGGGAGGAAACGGGGAGCTGTTTTTT

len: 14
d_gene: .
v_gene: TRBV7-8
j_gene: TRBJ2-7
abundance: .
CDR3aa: CASSPSVGAYEQYF
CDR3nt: TGTGCCAGCAGCCCTAGTGTGGGGGCATACGAGCAGTACTTC

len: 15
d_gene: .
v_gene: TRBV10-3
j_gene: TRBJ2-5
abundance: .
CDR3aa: CAIRRLRGVRETQYF
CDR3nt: TGTGCCATCAGGCGACTCCGCGGGGTCCGGGAGACCCAGTACTTC

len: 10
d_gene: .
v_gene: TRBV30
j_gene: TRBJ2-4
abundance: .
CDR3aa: CAWSRNIQYF
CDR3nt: TGTGCCTGGAGTCGGAACATTCAGTACTTC

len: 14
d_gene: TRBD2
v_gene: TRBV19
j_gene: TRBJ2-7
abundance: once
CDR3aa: CASSMAGGSYEQYF
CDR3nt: TGTGCCAGTAGTATGGCGGGAGGCTCCTACGAGCAGTACTTC

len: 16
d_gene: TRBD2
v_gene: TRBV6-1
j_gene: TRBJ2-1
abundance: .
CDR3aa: CASSELGLAGGDEQFF
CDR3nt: TGTGCCAGCAGTGAACTGGGGCTAGCGGGAGGGGATGAGCAGTTCTTC

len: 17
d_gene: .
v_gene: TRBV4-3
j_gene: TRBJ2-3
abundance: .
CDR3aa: CASSQASGQWDSDTQYF
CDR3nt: TGCGCCAGCAGCCAAGCCTCAGGACAGTGGGATTCAGATACGCAGTATTTT

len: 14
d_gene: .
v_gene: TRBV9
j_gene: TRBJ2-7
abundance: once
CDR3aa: CASSGRGSSYEQYF
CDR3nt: TGTGCCAGCAGCGGGCGGGGCAGCTCCTACGAGCAGTACTTC

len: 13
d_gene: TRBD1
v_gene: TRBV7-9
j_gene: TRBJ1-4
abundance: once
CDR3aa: CASSHPGDRRLFF
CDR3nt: TGTGCCAGCAGCCACCCCGGGGACAGAAGACTGTTTTTT

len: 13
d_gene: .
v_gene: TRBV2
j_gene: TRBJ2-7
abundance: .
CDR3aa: CASSPRIGYEQYF
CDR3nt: TGTGCCAGCAGCCCCAGAATAGGGTACGAGCAGTACTTC

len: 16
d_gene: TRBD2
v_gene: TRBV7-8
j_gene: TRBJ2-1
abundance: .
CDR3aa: CASSLVLAGGRDEQFF
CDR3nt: TGTGCCAGCAGCTTAGTACTAGCGGGGGGAAGGGATGAGCAGTTCTTC

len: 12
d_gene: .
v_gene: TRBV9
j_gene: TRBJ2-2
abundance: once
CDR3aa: CASSLNTGELFF
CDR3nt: TGTGCCAGCAGCTTGAACACCGGGGAGCTGTTTTTT

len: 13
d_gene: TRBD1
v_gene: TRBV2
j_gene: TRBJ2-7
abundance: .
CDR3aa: CASRDRGPYEQYF
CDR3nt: TGTGCCAGCAGAGACAGGGGACCCTACGAGCAGTACTTC

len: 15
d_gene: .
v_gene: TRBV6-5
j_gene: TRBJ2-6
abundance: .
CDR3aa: CASSSSSSGANVLTF
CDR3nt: TGTGCCAGCAGTTCCAGCAGCTCTGGGGCCAACGTCCTGACTTTC

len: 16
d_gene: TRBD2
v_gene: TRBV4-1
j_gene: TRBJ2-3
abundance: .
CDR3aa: CASTGGLAGVGDTQYF
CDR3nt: TGCGCCAGCACGGGAGGACTAGCGGGAGTGGGAGATACGCAGTATTTT

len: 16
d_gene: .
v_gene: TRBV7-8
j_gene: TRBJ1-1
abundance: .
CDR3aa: CASSLASSWGNTEAFF
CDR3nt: TGTGCCAGCAGCTTAGCCTCGTCGTGGGGGAACACTGAAGCTTTCTTT

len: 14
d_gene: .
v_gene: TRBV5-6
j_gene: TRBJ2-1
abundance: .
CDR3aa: CASSFPGTYNEQFF
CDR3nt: TGTGCCAGCAGCTTCCCGGGGACTTACAATGAGCAGTTCTTC

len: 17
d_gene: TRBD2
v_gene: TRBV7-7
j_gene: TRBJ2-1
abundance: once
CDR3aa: CASSQRAGTSGYNEQFF
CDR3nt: TGTGCTAGCAGCCAACGTGCCGGGACTAGCGGCTACAATGAGCAGTTCTTC

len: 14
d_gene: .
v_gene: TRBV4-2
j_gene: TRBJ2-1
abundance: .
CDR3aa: CASSQDRQPNEQFF
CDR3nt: TGTGCCAGCAGCCAAGATAGGCAGCCCAATGAGCAGTTCTTC

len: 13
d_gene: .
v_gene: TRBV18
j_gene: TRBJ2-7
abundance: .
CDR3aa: CASSPPGGDEQYF
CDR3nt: TGTGCCAGCTCACCACCTGGAGGGGACGAGCAGTACTTC

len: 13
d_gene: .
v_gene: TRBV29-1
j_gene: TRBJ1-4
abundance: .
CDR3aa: CSVVVGAREKLFF
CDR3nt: TGCAGCGTTGTCGTGGGGGCAAGGGAAAAACTGTTTTTT

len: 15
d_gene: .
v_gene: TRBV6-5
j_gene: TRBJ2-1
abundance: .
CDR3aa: CASRTGLFSYNEQFF
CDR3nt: TGTGCCAGCAGAACTGGACTCTTCTCCTACAATGAGCAGTTCTTC

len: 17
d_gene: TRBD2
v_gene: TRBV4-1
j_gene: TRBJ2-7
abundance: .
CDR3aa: CASSQERTSGGSYEQYF
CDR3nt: TGCGCCAGCAGCCAAGAGCGGACTAGCGGGGGCTCCTACGAGCAGTACTTC

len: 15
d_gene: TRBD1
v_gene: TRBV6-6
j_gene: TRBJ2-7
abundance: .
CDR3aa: CASSLLTGGQDEQYF
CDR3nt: TGTGCCAGCAGTTTACTCACAGGGGGCCAGGACGAGCAGTACTTC